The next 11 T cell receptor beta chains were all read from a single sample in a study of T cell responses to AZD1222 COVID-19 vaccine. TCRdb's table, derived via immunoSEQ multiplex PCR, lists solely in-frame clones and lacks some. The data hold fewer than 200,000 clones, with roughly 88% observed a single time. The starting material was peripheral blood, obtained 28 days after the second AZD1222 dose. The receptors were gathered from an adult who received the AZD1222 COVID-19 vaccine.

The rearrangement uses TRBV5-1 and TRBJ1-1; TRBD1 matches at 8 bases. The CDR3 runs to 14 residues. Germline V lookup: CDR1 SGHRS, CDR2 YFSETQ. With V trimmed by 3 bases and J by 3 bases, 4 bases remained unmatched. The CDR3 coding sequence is TGCGCCAGCAGCTCAGGGGGCCGGGACACTGAAGCTTTCTTT. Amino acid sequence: CASSSGGRDTEAFF.

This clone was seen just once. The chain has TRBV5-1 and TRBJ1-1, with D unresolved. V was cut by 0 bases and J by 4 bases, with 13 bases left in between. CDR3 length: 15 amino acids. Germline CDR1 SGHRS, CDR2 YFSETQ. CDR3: CASSLDGVYGTEAFF. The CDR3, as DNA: TGCGCCAGCAGCTTGGATGGTGTATATGGCACTGAAGCTTTCTTT.

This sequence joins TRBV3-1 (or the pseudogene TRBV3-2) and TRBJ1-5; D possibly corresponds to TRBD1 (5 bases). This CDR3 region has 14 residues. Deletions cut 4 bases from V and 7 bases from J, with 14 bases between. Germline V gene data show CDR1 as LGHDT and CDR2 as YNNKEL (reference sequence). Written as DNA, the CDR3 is TGTGCCAGCAGCCCGCGGGGGTTCGGCCAGCCCCAGCATTTT. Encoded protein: CASSPRGFGQPQHF.

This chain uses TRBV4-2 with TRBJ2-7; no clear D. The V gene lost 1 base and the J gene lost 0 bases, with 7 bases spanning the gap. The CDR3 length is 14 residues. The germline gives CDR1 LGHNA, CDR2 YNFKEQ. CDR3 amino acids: CASSQGRGSYEQYF. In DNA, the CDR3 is TGTGCCAGCAGCCAAGGAAGAGGCTCCTACGAGCAGTACTTC.

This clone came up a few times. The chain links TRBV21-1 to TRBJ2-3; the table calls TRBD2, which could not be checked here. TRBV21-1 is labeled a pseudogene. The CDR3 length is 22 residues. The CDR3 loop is CASSKASIWTGKTSGVADTQYF. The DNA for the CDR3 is TGTGCCAGCAGCAAAGCATCTATCTGGACAGGTAAGACTAGCGGGGTGGCAGATACGCAGTATTTT.

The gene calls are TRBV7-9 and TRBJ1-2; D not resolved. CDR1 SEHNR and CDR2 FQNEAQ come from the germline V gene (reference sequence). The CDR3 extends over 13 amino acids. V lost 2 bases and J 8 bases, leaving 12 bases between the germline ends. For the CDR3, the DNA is TGTGCCAGCAGCTTATTTGAGGGAGGAGGCTACACCTTC. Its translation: CASSLFEGGGYTF.

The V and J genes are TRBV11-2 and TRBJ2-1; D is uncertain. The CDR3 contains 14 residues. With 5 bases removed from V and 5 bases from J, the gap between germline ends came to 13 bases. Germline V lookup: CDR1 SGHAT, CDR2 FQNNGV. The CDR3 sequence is CASSERQLNNEQFF. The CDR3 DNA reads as TGTGCCAGCAGCGAAAGACAACTTAACAATGAGCAGTTCTTC.

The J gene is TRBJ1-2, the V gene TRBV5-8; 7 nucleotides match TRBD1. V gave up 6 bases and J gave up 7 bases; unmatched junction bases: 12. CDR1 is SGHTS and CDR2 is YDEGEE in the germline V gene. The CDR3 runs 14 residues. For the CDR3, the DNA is TGTGCCAGCACAACGGACAGGCCAGCGGTTGGCTACACCTTC. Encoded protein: CASTTDRPAVGYTF.

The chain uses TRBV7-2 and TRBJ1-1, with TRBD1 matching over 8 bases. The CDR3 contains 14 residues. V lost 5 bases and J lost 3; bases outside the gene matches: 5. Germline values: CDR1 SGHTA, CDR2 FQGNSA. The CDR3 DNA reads TGTGCCAGCAGCGTACAGGGGGTTGACACTGAAGCTTTCTTT. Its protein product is CASSVQGVDTEAFF.

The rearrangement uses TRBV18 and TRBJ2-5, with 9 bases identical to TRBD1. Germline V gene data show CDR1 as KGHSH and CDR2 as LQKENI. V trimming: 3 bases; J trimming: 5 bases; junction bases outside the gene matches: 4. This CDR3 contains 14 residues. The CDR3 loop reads CASSPGTGMETQYF. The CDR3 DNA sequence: TGTGCCAGCTCACCCGGGACAGGGATGGAGACCCAGTACTTC.

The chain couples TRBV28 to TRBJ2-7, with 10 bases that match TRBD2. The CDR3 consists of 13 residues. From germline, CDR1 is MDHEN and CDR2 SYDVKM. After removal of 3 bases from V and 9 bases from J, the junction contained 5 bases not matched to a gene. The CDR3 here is CASSFQRGGLQYF. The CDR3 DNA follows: TGTGCCAGCAGTTTCCAGCGGGGGGGCCTGCAGTACTTC. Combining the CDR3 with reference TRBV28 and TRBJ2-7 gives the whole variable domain DVKVTQSSRYLVKRTGEKVFLECVQDMDHENMFWYRQDPGLGLRLIYFSYDVKMKEKGDIPEGYSVSREKKERFSLILESASTNQTSMYLCASSFQRGGLQYFGPGTRLTVT.